The clone carrying this TCR beta chain has a count of ten or more. CDR3 size: 15 residues. Germline V gives CDR1 SQVTM, CDR2 ANQGSEA. Trimming stripped 0 bases from V and 0 bases from J, with 12 bases between. This sample is part of a study of T-cell reconstitution after alpha-beta-depleted transplantation in children. Using unique molecular identifiers, the investigators prepared the TCRbeta library. TCRdb re-derived calls from the PCR reads in MiXCR, one entry per CDR3 protein. The data show approximately 390,000 distinct CDR3 sequences, about a tenth seen once. This TCR came from a human donor who donated a stem cell graft to a child with acute myeloid leukemia. The chain uses TRBV29-1 and TRBJ2-7, with D perhaps TRBD1 (5 bases). The sample in question was PBMCs from the stem cell graft donor, obtained from the stem cell graft. The CDR3 protein is CSVEEGRGFSYEQYF. The CDR3 region has the DNA TGCAGCGTTGAAGAAGGAAGGGGCTTCTCCTACGAGCAGTACTTC.